This TCR beta chain was profiled in a study of T cell repertoires in cytomegalovirus infection. The germline V gene encodes CDR1 LNHDA and CDR2 SQIVND (reference sequence). The CDR3 spans 15 residues. Deletions cut 4 bases from V and 6 bases from J, with 17 bases between. TCRdb passed the reads through MiXCR, listing each CDR3 protein once. The table shows around 550,000 distinct CDR3 sequences, with roughly 29% occurring only once. The V call is TRBV19, the J call TRBJ2-3; possibly TRBD2 for D (6 bases). This receptor was obtained from a human donor in good health (CMV status not recorded). Some clones in this sample may be carry-over from other donors' samples. The sample comprised PBMCs. CDR3 in amino acids: CASSSLRDLRDTQYF. The CDR3 DNA is TGTGCCAGTAGTAGCCTGAGGGACTTGCGGGATACGCAGTATTTT.